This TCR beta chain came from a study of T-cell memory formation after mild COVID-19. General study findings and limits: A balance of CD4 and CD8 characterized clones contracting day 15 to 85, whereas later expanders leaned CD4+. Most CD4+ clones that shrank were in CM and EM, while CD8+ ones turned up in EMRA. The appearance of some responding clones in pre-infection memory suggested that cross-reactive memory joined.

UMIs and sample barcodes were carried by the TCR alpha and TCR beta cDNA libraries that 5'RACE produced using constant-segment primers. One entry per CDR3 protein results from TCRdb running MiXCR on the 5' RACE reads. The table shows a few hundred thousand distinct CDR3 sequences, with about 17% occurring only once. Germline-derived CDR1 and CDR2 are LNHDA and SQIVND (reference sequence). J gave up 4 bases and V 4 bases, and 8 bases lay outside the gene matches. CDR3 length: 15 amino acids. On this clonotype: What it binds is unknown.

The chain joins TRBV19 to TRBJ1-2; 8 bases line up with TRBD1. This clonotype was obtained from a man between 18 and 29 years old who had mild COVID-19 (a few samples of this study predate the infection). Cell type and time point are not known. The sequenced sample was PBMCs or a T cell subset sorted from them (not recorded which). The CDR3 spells CASSRGQGRSYGYTF. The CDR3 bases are TGTGCCAGTAGTAGAGGACAGGGACGCTCCTATGGCTACACCTTC. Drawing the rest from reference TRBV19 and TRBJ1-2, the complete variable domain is DGGITQSPKYLFRKEGQNVTLSCEQNLNHDAMYWYRQDPGQGLRLIYYSQIVNDFQKGDIAEGYSVSREKKESFPLTVTSAQKNPTAFYLCASSRGQGRSYGYTFGSGTRLTVV.